These T cell receptor beta chains were read from a single sample in a study of blood T cell repertoires in COVID-19. The assay was immunoSEQ multiplex PCR, and TCRdb's table has in-frame clones only and misses some. The data contain 380,000 or so clones, approximately 88% of them singletons. Sequencing was done on a sample of peripheral blood. The receptors derive from a man in his forties or fifties with acute or convalescent COVID-19. The CDR3 runs from the conserved cysteine through the conserved F or W. A D gene is named only where the DNA matches it firmly. Some rows have no size entry. The others give once, few or many, or a class for an expanded clone.

D	size	V	J	CDR3	DNA
TRBD1	few	TRBV5-1	TRBJ2-7	CASSLAGQGAYEQYF	TGCGCCAGCAGCTTGGCGGGACAGGGGGCCTACGAGCAGTACTTC
NA	NA	TRBV19	TRBJ1-2	CASRTGDFTNYGYTF	TGTGCCAGTAGGACAGGAGACTTCACTAACTATGGCTACACCTTC
NA	NA	TRBV19	TRBJ1-5	CASSTGAPSAQHF	TGTGCCAGTAGTACAGGGGCCCCCTCGGCCCAGCATTTT
NA	NA	TRBV21-1	TRBJ2-2	CASSKVCLGDSGTGELFF	TGTGCCAGCAGCAAAGTTTGTTTGGGGGACTCCGGCACCGGGGAGCTGTTTTTT
TRBD2	NA	TRBV27	TRBJ2-1	CASSLGGSNDEQFF	TGTGCCAGCAGTTTGGGCGGGAGTAACGATGAGCAGTTCTTC
NA	NA	TRBV11-2	TRBJ1-3	CASSLTPGNTIYF	TGTGCCAGCAGCTTGACACCTGGAAACACCATATATTTT
NA	NA	TRBV7-2	TRBJ2-7	CASSLSRSYEQYF	TGTGCCAGCAGCTTAAGTCGGAGCTACGAGCAGTACTTC
NA	NA	TRBV12-5	TRBJ2-7	CASAPVIAVSYEQYF	TGTGCTAGTGCCCCCGTGATAGCGGTATCCTACGAGCAGTACTTC
NA	NA	TRBV3-1/TRBV3-2	TRBJ2-7	CASSQNFRQVF	TGTGCCAGCAGCCAAAATTTTAGGCAGGTTTTC
TRBD1	NA	TRBV28	TRBJ1-1	CASISGDRGTSTEAFF	TGTGCCAGCATTAGTGGGGACAGGGGAACGAGTACTGAAGCTTTCTTT
NA	NA	TRBV19	TRBJ1-2	CASNDRSRGYTF	TGTGCCAGTAACGACAGGTCTAGGGGCTACACCTTC
NA	NA	TRBV7-9	TRBJ1-4	CASSPNRESEKLFF	TGTGCCAGCAGCCCTAACAGGGAGAGTGAAAAACTGTTTTTT
NA	NA	TRBV27	TRBJ2-2	CASSLFAGADTGELFF	TGTGCCAGCAGTTTATTTGCAGGGGCGGACACCGGGGAGCTGTTTTTT
NA	NA	TRBV28	TRBJ2-7	CASLQGGYEQYF	TGTGCCAGCCTACAGGGGGGGTACGAGCAGTACTTC
NA	NA	TRBV6-5	TRBJ2-7	CATTPGFYEQYF	TGTGCCACAACCCCAGGATTCTACGAGCAGTACTTC
NA	NA	TRBV27	TRBJ1-1	CASSPIGEATEAFF	TGTGCCAGCAGTCCAATAGGGGAAGCGACTGAAGCTTTCTTT
NA	once	TRBV24-1	TRBJ1-5	CATGAGLNQPQHF	TGTGCCACCGGGGCAGGGTTGAATCAGCCCCAGCATTTT
NA	few	TRBV28	TRBJ1-3	CASSSPRRRKGVSGNTIYF	TGTGCCAGCAGTTCCCCCCGGAGGAGGAAGGGGGTTTCTGGAAACACCATATATTTT
NA	few	TRBV5-4	TRBJ2-1	CASSLGRGDSDEQFF	TGTGCCAGCAGTTTAGGACGGGGTGATAGTGATGAGCAGTTCTTC
NA	few	TRBV7-3	TRBJ2-2	CASSLSQGHRELFF	TGTGCCAGCAGCTTAAGCCAGGGTCACCGGGAGCTGTTTTTT
NA	NA	TRBV9	TRBJ2-2	CASSLLGRTNTGELFF	TGTGCCAGCAGCCTACTAGGGAGAACGAACACCGGGGAGCTGTTTTTT
TRBD2	once	TRBV4-1	TRBJ2-7	CASSQKSGTSGRFYF	TGCGCCAGCAGCCAGAAATCCGGGACTAGCGGGAGGTTCTACTTC
NA	NA	TRBV10-3	TRBJ1-2	CAISELNKGRPNYGYTF	TGTGCCATCAGTGAATTGAACAAAGGCAGGCCGAACTATGGCTACACCTTC
NA	NA	TRBV28	TRBJ1-3	CASSFAGPGNTIYF	TGTGCCAGCAGTTTCGCAGGGCCAGGAAACACCATATATTTT
NA	NA	TRBV24-1	TRBJ1-4	CATSSWENEKLFF	TGTGCCACCAGTTCTTGGGAGAATGAAAAACTGTTTTTT
NA	NA	TRBV27	TRBJ1-4	CASSLFGGGTNEKLFF	TGTGCCAGCAGTTTATTTGGGGGAGGGACTAATGAAAAACTGTTTTTT
NA	NA	TRBV7-5	TRBJ1-4	CARKAAWIF	TGTGCCAGAAAGGCGGCTTGGATTTTT
TRBD1	NA	TRBV27	TRBJ1-4	CASSPRGTVIGEKLFF	TGTGCCAGCAGTCCTAGAGGGACAGTTATCGGGGAAAAACTGTTTTTT
TRBD2	NA	TRBV19	TRBJ2-7	CASPESGRAHYEQYF	TGTGCCAGTCCGGAAAGCGGGAGGGCCCACTACGAGCAGTACTTC
NA	once	TRBV9	TRBJ1-5	CASSVGGINQPQHF	TGTGCCAGCAGCGTAGGCGGCATTAATCAGCCCCAGCATTTT
TRBD1	NA	TRBV27	TRBJ1-6	CASSLFPGTGESPLHF	TGTGCCAGCAGTTTATTCCCCGGGACAGGGGAGTCACCCCTCCACTTT